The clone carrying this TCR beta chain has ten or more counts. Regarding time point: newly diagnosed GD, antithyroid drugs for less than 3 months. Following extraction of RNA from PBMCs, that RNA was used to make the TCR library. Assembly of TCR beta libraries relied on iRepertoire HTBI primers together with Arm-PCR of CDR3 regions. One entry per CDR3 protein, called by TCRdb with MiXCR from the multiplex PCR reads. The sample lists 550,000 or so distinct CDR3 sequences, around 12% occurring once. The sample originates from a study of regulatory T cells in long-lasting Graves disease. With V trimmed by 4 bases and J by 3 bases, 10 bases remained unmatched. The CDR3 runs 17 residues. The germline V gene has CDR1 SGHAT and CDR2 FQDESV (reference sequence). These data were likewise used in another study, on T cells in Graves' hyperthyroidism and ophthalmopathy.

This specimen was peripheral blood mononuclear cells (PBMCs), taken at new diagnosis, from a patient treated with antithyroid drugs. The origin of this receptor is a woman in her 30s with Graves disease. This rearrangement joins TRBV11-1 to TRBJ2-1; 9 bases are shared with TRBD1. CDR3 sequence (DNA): TGTGCCAGCAGCTCTTACCAAGGACAGGGGTACTACAATGAGCAGTTCTTC. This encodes CASSSYQGQGYYNEQFF.